These T cell receptor beta chains were read from a single sample in a study of PD-L1 blockade in urothelial cancer. Only in-frame clones appear in the TCRdb table, and some are missing; sequencing was by immunoSEQ multiplex PCR. Altogether tens of thousands of clones are present, 85% to 90% being singletons, with the ten largest covering approximately 2%. Sequenced here: PBMCs, sampled around atezolizumab (anti-PD-L1) treatment. These receptors all come from a man aged 55 to 70 with urothelial cancer. Both conserved end residues are part of each CDR3. The D gene is left open where the match is weak. Clone size is shown for a subset of rows, as once, few, many or a class of expanded clone.

j_call: TRBJ2-3; d_call: NA; clone_size: NA; v_call: TRBV5-4; cdr3_aa: CASSGEGDTQYF; cdr3_nt: TGTGCCAGCAGCGGAGAAGGAGATACGCAGTATTTT
j_call: TRBJ2-5; d_call: TRBD1; clone_size: NA; v_call: TRBV14; cdr3_aa: CASSQGQVIQETQYF; cdr3_nt: TGTGCCAGCAGCCAGGGACAGGTAATCCAAGAGACCCAGTACTTC
j_call: TRBJ1-6; d_call: TRBD1; clone_size: NA; v_call: TRBV5-6; cdr3_aa: CASSLSGTAYNSPLHF; cdr3_nt: TGTGCCAGCAGCTTGTCGGGGACAGCTTATAATTCACCCCTCCACTTT
j_call: TRBJ1-2; d_call: NA; clone_size: NA; v_call: TRBV6-4; cdr3_aa: CASSAGEGYGYTF; cdr3_nt: TGTGCCAGCAGCGCGGGGGAGGGCTATGGCTACACCTTC
j_call: TRBJ1-6; d_call: TRBD1; clone_size: NA; v_call: TRBV28; cdr3_aa: CASSFSRDSSPLHF; cdr3_nt: TGTGCCAGCAGTTTTTCTAGGGACAGCTCACCCCTCCACTTT
j_call: TRBJ1-4; d_call: TRBD1; clone_size: NA; v_call: TRBV9; cdr3_aa: CASSAYNRGVWEKLFF; cdr3_nt: TGTGCCAGCAGCGCCTATAACAGGGGGGTATGGGAAAAACTGTTTTTT
j_call: TRBJ2-2; d_call: TRBD1; clone_size: NA; v_call: TRBV19; cdr3_aa: CASSSQWGAGGYTGELFF; cdr3_nt: TGTGCCAGTAGTTCCCAGTGGGGCGCAGGGGGCTACACCGGGGAGCTGTTTTTT
j_call: TRBJ1-1; d_call: NA; clone_size: few; v_call: TRBV10-3; cdr3_aa: CAISQTGRNTEAFF; cdr3_nt: TGTGCCATCAGCCAAACAGGTCGGAACACTGAAGCTTTCTTT
j_call: TRBJ1-2; d_call: NA; clone_size: NA; v_call: TRBV6-5; cdr3_aa: CASSNTEYYGYTF; cdr3_nt: TGTGCCAGCAGTAACACAGAGTACTATGGCTACACCTTC
j_call: TRBJ1-1; d_call: NA; clone_size: NA; v_call: TRBV19; cdr3_aa: CASKKSYEGTEAFF; cdr3_nt: TGTGCCAGTAAAAAAAGCTACGAGGGCACTGAAGCTTTCTTT
j_call: TRBJ2-7; d_call: NA; clone_size: NA; v_call: TRBV19; cdr3_aa: CASSVRPRGYEQYF; cdr3_nt: TGTGCCAGTAGTGTCCGGCCCCGGGGCTACGAGCAGTACTTC
j_call: TRBJ2-2; d_call: TRBD1; clone_size: NA; v_call: TRBV19; cdr3_aa: CASSIDSRGPGELFF; cdr3_nt: TGTGCCAGTAGTATCGATAGCAGGGGGCCCGGGGAGCTGTTTTTT
j_call: TRBJ1-4; d_call: NA; clone_size: NA; v_call: TRBV6-5; cdr3_aa: CASSAGFANEKLFF; cdr3_nt: TGTGCCAGCAGTGCAGGGTTCGCTAATGAAAAACTGTTTTTT
j_call: TRBJ2-5; d_call: TRBD1; clone_size: NA; v_call: TRBV11-3; cdr3_aa: CASSFRTGGLRGETQYF; cdr3_nt: TGTGCCAGCAGCTTCCGGACAGGGGGTCTTCGGGGGGAGACCCAGTACTTC